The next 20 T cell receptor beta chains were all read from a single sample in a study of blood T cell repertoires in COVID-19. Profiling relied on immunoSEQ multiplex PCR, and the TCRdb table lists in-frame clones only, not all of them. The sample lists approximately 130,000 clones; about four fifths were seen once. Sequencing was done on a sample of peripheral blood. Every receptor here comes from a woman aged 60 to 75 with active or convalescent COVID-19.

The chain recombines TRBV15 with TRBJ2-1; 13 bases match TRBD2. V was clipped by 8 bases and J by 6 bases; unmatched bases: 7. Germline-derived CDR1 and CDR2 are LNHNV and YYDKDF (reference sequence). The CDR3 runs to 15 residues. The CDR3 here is CATRPGLAGLNEQFF. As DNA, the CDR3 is TGTGCCACCCGGCCGGGACTAGCGGGACTCAATGAGCAGTTCTTC.

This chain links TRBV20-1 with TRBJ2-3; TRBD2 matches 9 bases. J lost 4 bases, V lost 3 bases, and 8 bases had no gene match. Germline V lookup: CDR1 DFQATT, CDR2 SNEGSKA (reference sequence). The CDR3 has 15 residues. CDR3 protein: CSASQASGDADTQYF. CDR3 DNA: TGCAGTGCTAGTCAGGCTAGCGGGGATGCAGATACGCAGTATTTT.

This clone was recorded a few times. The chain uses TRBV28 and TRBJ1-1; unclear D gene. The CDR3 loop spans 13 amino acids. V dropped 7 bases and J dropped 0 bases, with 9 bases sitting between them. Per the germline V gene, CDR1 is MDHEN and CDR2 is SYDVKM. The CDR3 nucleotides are TGTGCCAGCACTAACCCACTGAACACTGAAGCTTTCTTT. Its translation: CASTNPLNTEAFF.

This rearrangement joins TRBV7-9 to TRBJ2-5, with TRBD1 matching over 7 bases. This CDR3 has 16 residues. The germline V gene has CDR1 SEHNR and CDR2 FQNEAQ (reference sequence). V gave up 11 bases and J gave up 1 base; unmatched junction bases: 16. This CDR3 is CAVSSVSRQGQETQYF. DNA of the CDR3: TGTGCCGTATCTTCGGTTTCGAGACAGGGCCAAGAGACCCAGTACTTC.

The CDR3 loop is CASSLYAGQSYGYTF. For the CDR3, the DNA is TGCGCCAGCAGCTTGTATGCAGGGCAAAGCTATGGCTACACCTTC. The chain carries TRBV5-1 and TRBJ1-2; D might be TRBD1 (5 bases). Germline V gene lookup returns CDR1 SGHRS and CDR2 YFSETQ. V dropped 1 base and J dropped 4 bases, with 14 bases sitting between them. There are 15 residues in the CDR3.

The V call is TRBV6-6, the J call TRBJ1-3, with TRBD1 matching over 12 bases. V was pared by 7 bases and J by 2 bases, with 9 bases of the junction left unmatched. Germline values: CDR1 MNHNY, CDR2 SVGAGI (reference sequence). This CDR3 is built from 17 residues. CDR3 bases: TGTGCCAGCACTCCATCCGGGACAGGGGGCACTGGAAACACCATATATTTT. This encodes CASTPSGTGGTGNTIYF.

DNA of the CDR3: TGTGCCAGCAGTCCCGACAGGGGCAGCGGGGCTTTCTTT. Its protein product is CASSPDRGSGAFF. The chain employs TRBV2 and TRBJ1-1, with 8 bases lining up with TRBD1. V gave up 5 bases and J gave up 11 bases; unmatched junction bases: 10. The CDR3 is made up of 13 amino acids. Germline CDR1 and CDR2: SNHLY and FYNNEI.

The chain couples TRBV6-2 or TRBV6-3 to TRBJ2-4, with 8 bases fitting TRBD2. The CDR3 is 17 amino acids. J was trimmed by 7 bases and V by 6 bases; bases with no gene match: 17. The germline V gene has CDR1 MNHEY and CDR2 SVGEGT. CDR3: CASSPPGLGNGRNIQYF. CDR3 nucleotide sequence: TGTGCCAGCAGCCCCCCGGGACTAGGAAATGGTAGGAACATTCAGTACTTC.

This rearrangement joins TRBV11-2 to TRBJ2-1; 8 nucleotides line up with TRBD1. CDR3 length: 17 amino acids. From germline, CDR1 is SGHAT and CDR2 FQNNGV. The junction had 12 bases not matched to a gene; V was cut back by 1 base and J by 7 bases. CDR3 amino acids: CASSLGLGGTGLNEQFF. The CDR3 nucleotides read TGTGCCAGCAGCTTAGGTTTAGGGGGGACAGGTTTAAATGAGCAGTTCTTC.

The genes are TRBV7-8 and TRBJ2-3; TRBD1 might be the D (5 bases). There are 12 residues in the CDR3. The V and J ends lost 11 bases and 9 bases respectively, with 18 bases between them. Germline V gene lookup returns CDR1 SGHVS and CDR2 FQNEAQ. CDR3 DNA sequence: TGTGCCGTGGGGCCTCACTTGCCAACGCAGTATTTT. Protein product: CAVGPHLPTQYF.

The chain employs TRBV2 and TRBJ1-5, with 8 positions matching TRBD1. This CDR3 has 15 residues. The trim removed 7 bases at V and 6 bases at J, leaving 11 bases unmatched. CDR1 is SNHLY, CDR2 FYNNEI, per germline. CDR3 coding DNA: TGTGCCAGCACTCTGGGGGGGACAGGAACTCAGCCCCAGCATTTT. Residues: CASTLGGTGTQPQHF.

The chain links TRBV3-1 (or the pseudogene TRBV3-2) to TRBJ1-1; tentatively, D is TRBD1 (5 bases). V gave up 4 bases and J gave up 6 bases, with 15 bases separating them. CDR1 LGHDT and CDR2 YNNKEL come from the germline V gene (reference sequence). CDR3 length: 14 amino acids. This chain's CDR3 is CASSLEGWRAEAFF. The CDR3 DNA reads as TGTGCCAGCAGCCTTGAGGGGTGGAGGGCTGAAGCTTTCTTT.

The CDR3 region has the DNA TGTGCCAGCAGGGGACTAGCGGGGGGGCTAAGCACAGATACGCAGTATTTT. This gives the protein CASRGLAGGLSTDTQYF. The chain uses TRBV27 and TRBJ2-3, with 16 bases that match TRBD2. J was trimmed by 0 bases and V by 6 bases; bases with no gene match: 3. Germline V gene lookup returns CDR1 MNHEY and CDR2 SMNVEV (reference sequence). The CDR3 has 17 amino acids.

CDR3 sequence: CSVRLAGENEQYF. DNA of the CDR3: TGCAGCGTTCGACTAGCGGGAGAGAACGAGCAGTACTTC. The V call is TRBV29-1, the J call TRBJ2-7, with 12 bases that match TRBD2. In germline, CDR1 is SQVTM, CDR2 ANQGSEA. J was trimmed by 5 bases and V by 5 bases; bases with no gene match: 4. This CDR3 spans 13 amino acids.

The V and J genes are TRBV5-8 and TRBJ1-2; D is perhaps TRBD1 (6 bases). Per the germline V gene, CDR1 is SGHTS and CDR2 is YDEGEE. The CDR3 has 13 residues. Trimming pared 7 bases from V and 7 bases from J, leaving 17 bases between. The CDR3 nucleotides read TGTGCCAGCGGGATGTCAGGGGTTCCTGGCTACACCTTC. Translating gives CASGMSGVPGYTF.

The CDR3 region is CASRGQGLRNIQYF. The DNA of the CDR3 is TGTGCCAGTAGGGGACAGGGCCTACGAAACATTCAGTACTTC. The V gene is TRBV19, the J gene TRBJ2-4; 9 nucleotides agree with TRBD1. Germline V lookup: CDR1 LNHDA, CDR2 SQIVND (reference sequence). After removal of 6 bases from V and 6 bases from J, the junction contained 6 bases not matched to a gene. This CDR3 has 14 residues. Full variable domain (missing parts from reference TRBV19 and TRBJ2-4): DGGITQSPKYLFRKEGQNVTLSCEQNLNHDAMYWYRQDPGQGLRLIYYSQIVNDFQKGDIAEGYSVSREKKESFPLTVTSAQKNPTAFYLCASRGQGLRNIQYFGAGTRLSVL.

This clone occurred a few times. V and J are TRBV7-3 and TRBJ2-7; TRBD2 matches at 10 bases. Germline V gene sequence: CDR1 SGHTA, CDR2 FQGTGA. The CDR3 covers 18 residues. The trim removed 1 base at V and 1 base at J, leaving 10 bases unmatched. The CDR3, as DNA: TGTGCCAGCAGCTTAAGTCCTAGCGGGAGTAGTATATCCTACGAGCAGTACTTC. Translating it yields CASSLSPSGSSISYEQYF. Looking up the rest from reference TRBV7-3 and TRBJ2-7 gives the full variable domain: GAGVSQTPSNKVTEKGKYVELRCDPISGHTALYWYRQSLGQGPEFLIYFQGTGAADDSGLPNDRFFAVRPEGSVSTLKIQRTERGDSAVYLCASSLSPSGSSISYEQYFGPGTRLTVT.

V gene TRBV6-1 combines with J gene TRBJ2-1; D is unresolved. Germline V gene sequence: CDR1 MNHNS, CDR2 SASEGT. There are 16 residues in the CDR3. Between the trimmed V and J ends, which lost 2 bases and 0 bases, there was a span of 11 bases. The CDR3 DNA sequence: TGTGCCAGCAGTGAAATTGGGTGGGCCTCCTACAATGAGCAGTTCTTC. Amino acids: CASSEIGWASYNEQFF.

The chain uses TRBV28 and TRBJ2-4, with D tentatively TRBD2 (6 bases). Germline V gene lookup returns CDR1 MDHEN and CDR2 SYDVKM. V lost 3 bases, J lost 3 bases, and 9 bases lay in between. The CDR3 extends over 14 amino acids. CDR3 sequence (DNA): TGTGCCAGCAGTTTCGGGGGTAGCAAAAACATTCAGTACTTC. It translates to CASSFGGSKNIQYF. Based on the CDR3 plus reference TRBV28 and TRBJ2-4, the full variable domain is DVKVTQSSRYLVKRTGEKVFLECVQDMDHENMFWYRQDPGLGLRLIYFSYDVKMKEKGDIPEGYSVSREKKERFSLILESASTNQTSMYLCASSFGGSKNIQYFGAGTRLSVL.

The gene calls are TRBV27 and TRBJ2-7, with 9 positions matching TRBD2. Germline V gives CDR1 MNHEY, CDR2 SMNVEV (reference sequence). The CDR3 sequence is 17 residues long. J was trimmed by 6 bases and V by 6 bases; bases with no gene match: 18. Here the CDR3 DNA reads TGTGCCAGCAGCCGAGGGGGCGGGAGGGCCGAATCGGGCGAGCAGTACTTC. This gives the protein CASSRGGGRAESGEQYF.